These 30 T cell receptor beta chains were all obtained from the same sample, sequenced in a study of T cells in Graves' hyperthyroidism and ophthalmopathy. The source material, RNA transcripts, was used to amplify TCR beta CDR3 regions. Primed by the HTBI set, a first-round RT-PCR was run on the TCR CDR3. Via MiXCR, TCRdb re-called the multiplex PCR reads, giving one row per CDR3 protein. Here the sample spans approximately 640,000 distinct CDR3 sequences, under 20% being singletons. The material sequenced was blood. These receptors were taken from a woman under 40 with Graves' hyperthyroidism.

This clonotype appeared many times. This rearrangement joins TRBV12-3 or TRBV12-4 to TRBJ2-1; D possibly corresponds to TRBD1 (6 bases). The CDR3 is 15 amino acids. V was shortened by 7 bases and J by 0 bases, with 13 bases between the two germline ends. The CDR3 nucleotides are TGTGCCAGCACCGTAGGGGGAAGCTCCTACAATGAGCAGTTCTTC. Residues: CASTVGGSSYNEQFF.

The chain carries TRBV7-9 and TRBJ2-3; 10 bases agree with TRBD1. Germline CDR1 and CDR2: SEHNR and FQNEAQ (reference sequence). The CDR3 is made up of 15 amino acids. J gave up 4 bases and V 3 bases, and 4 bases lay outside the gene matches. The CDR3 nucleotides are TGTGCCAGCAGCTTCGGGGGACAGGGGTCAGATACGCAGTATTTT. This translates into CASSFGGQGSDTQYF. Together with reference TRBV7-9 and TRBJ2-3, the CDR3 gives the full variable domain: DTGVSQNPRHKITKRGQNVTFRCDPISEHNRLYWYRQTLGQGPEFLTYFQNEAQLEKSRLLSDRFSAERPKGSFSTLEIQRTEQGDSAMYLCASSFGGQGSDTQYFGPGTRLTVL.

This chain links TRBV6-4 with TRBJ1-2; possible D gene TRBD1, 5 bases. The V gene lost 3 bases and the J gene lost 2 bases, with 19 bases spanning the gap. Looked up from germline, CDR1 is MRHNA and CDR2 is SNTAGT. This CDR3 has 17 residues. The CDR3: CASSEVQGVYTNYGYTF. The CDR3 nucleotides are TGTGCCAGCAGTGAAGTCCAGGGAGTATACACGAACTATGGCTACACCTTC.

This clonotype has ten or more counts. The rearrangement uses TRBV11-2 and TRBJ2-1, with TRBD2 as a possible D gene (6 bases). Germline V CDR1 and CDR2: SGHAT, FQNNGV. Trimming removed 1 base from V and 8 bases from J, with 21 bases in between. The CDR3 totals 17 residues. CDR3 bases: TGTGCCAGCAGCTTAGTAGTAGCGGCCCCTACCCGCTATGAGCAGTTCTTC. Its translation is CASSLVVAAPTRYEQFF.

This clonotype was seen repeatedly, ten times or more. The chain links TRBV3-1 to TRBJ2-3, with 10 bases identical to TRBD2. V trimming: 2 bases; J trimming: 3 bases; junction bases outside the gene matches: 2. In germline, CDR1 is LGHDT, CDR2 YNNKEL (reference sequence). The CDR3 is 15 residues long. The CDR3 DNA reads TGTGCCAGCAGCCAACTAGCGGGAGTTACAGATACGCAGTATTTT. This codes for CASSQLAGVTDTQYF.

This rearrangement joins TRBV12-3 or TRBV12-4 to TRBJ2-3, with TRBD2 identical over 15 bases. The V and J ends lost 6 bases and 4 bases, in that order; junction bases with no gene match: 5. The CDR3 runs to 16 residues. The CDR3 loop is CASSRTSGRAPDTQYF. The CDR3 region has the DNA TGTGCCAGCAGCAGGACTAGCGGGAGGGCCCCAGATACGCAGTATTTT.

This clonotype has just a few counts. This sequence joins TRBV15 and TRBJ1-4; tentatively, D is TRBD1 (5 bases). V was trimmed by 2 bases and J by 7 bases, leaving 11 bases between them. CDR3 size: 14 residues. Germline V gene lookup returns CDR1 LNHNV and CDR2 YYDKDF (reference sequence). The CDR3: CATSRYGGAEKLFF. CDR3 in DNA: TGTGCCACCAGCAGATATGGGGGTGCTGAAAAACTGTTTTTT. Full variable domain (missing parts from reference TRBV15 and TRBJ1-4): DAMVIQNPRYQVTQFGKPVTLSCSQTLNHNVMYWYQQKSSQAPKLLFHYYDKDFNNEADTPDNFQSRRPNTSFCFLDIRSPGLGDTAMYLCATSRYGGAEKLFFGSGTQLSVL.

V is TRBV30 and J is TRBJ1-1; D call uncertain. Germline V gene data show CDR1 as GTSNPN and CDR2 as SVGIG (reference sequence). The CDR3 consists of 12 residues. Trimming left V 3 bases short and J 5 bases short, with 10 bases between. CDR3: CAWSPGVTEAFF. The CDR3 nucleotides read TGTGCCTGGAGCCCTGGTGTGACTGAAGCTTTCTTT.

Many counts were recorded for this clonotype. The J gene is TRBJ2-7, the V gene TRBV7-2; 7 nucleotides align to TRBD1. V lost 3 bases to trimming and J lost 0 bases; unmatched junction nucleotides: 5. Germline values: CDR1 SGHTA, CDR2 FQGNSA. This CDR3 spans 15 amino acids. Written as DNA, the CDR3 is TGTGCCAGCAGCTTTAGCCGGGACAGCTCCTACGAGCAGTACTTC. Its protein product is CASSFSRDSSYEQYF.

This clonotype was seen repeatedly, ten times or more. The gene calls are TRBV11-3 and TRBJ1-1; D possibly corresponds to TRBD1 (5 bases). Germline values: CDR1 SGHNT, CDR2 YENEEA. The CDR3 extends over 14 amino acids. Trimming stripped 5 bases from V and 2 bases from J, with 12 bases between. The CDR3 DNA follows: TGTGCCAGCAGCCAAAGGGGCCCCAACACTGAAGCTTTCTTT. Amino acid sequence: CASSQRGPNTEAFF.

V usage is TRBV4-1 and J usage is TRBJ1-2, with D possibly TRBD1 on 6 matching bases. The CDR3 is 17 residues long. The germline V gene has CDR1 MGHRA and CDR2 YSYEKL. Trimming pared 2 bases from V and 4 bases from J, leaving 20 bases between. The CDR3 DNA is TGCGCCAGCAGCCAAAGTATGGAGGCAGGGGTGGGCTATGGCTACACCTTC. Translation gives CASSQSMEAGVGYGYTF.

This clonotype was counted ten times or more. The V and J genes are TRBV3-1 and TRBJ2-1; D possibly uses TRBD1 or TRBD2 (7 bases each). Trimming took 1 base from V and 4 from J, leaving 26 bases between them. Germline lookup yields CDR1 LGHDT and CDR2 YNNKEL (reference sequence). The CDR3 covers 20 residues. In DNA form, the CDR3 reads TGTGCCAGCAGCCAAGTCGGGGGGTCACCGGTAGCAGGGGGGTACAATGAGCAGTTCTTC. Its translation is CASSQVGGSPVAGGYNEQFF.

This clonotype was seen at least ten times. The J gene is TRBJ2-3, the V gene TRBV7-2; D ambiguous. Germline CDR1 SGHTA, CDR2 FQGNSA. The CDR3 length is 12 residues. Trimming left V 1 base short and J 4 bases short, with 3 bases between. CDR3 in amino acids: CASSLVADTQYF. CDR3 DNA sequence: TGTGCCAGCAGCTTAGTGGCAGATACGCAGTATTTT.

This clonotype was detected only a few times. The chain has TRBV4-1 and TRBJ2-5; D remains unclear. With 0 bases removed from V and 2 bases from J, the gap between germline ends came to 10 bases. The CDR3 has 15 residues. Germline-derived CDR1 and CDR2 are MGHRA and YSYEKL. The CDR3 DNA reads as TGCGCCAGCAGCCAAGAATTCAGAACTCAAGAGACCCAGTACTTC. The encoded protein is CASSQEFRTQETQYF.

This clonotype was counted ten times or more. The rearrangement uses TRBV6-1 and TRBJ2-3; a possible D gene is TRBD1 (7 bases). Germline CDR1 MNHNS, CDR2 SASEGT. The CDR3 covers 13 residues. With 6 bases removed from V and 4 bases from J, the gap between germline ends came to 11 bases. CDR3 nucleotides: TGTGCCAGCAGGCGGGACAGCGCAGATACGCAGTATTTT. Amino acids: CASRRDSADTQYF.

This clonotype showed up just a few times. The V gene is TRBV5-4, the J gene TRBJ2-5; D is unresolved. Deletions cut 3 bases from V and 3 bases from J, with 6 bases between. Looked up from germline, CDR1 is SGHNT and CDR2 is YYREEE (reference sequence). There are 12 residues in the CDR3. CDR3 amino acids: CASSSVEETQYF. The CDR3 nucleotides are TGTGCCAGCAGCTCAGTAGAAGAGACCCAGTACTTC.

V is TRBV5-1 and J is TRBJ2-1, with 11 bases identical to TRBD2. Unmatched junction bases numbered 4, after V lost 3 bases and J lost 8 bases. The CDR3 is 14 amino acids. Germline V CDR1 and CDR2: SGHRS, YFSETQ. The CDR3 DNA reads TGCGCCAGCAGCTCCACTAGCGGGAGTCATGAGCAGTTCTTC. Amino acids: CASSSTSGSHEQFF.

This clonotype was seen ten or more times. CDR3 DNA sequence: TGTGCCAGTCAACCCCCTGACAGCTTGAACACTGAAGCTTTCTTT. Protein: CASQPPDSLNTEAFF. The V call is TRBV12-3 or TRBV12-4, the J call TRBJ1-1, with D perhaps TRBD1 (5 bases). Trimming left V 9 bases short and J 0 bases short, with 17 bases between. The CDR3 has 15 amino acids.

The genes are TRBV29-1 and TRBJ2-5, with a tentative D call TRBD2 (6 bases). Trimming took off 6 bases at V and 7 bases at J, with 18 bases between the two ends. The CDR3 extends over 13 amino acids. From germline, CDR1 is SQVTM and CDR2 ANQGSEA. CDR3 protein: CSVELGRRGTQYF. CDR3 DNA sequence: TGCAGCGTCGAACTAGGGCGGCGGGGGACCCAGTACTTC.

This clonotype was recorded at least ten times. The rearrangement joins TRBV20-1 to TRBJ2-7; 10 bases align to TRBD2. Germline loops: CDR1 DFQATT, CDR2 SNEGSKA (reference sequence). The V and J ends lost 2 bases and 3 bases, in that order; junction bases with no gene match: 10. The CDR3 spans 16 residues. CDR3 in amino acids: CSARLAGARGLYEQYF. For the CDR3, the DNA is TGCAGTGCTAGACTAGCGGGAGCCCGTGGCCTCTACGAGCAGTACTTC.

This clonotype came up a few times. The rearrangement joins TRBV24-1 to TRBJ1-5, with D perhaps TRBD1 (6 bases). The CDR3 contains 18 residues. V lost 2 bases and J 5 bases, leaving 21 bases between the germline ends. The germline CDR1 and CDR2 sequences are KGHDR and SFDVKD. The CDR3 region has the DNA TGTGCCACCAGTGATTCTGCTCCAGGGGCACCTCTTTATCAGCCCCAGCATTTT. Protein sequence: CATSDSAPGAPLYQPQHF.

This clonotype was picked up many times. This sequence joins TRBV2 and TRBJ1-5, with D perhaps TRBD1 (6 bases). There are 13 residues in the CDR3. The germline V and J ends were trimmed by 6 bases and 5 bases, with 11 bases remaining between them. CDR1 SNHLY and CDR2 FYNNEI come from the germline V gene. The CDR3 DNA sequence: TGTGCCAGCAGACAGGGCGTATATCAGCCCCAGCATTTT. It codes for CASRQGVYQPQHF.

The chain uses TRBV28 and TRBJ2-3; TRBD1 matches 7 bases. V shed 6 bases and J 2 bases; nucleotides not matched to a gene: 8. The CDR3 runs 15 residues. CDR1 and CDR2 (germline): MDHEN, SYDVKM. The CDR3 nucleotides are TGTGCCAGCAGCCTAATCAGGGGGTCCACAGATACGCAGTATTTT. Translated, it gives CASSLIRGSTDTQYF.

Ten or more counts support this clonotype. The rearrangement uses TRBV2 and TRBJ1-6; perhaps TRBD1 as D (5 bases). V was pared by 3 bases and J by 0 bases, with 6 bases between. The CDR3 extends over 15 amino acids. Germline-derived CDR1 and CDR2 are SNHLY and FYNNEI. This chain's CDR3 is CASSDDSSYNSPLHF. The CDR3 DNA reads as TGTGCCAGCAGTGACGACAGCTCCTATAATTCACCCCTCCACTTT. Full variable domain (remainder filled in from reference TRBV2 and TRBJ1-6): EPEVTQTPSHQVTQMGQEVILRCVPISNHLYFYWYRQILGQKVEFLVSFYNNEISEKSEIFDDQFSVERPDGSNFTLKIRSTKLEDSAMYFCASSDDSSYNSPLHFGNGTRLTVT.

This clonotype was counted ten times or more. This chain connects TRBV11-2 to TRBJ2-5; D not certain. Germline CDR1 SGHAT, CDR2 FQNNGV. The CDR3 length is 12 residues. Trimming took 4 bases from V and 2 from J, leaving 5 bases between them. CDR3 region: CASSSQQETQYF. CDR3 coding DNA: TGTGCCAGCAGCTCCCAACAAGAGACCCAGTACTTC.

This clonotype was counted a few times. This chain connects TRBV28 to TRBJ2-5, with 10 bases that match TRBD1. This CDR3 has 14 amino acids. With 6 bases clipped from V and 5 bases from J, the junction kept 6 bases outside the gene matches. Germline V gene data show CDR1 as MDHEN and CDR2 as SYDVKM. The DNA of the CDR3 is TGTGCCAGCAGAGGGGGGACAGGGGTTGAGACCCAGTACTTC. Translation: CASRGGTGVETQYF.

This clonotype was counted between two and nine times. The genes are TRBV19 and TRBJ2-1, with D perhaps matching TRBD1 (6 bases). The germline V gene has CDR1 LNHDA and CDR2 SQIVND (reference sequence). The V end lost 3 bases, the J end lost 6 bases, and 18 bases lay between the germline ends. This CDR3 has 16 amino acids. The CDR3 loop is CASSIGGPQLVNEQFF. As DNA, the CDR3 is TGTGCCAGTAGTATTGGGGGCCCCCAACTCGTCAATGAGCAGTTCTTC.

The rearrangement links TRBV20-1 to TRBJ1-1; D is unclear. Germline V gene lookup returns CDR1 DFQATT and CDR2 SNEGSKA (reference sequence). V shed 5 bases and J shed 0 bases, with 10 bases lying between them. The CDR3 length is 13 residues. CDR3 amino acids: CSAAPTVNTEAFF. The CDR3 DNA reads TGCAGTGCTGCCCCGACGGTGAACACTGAAGCTTTCTTT.

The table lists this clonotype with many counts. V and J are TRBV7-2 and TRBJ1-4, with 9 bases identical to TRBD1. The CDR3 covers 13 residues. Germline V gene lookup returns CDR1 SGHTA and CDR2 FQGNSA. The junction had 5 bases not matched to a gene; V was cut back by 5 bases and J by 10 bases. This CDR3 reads CASSSEQGAKLFF. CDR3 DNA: TGTGCCAGCAGCAGTGAACAGGGGGCAAAACTGTTTTTT.

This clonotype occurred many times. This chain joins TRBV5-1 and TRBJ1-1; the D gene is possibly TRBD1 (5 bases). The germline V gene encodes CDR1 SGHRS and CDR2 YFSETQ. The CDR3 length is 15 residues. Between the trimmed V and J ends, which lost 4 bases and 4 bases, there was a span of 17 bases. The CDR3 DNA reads TGCGCCAGCAGCCCCGGGACCGGGGGGGGCACTGAAGCTTTCTTT. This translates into CASSPGTGGGTEAFF.